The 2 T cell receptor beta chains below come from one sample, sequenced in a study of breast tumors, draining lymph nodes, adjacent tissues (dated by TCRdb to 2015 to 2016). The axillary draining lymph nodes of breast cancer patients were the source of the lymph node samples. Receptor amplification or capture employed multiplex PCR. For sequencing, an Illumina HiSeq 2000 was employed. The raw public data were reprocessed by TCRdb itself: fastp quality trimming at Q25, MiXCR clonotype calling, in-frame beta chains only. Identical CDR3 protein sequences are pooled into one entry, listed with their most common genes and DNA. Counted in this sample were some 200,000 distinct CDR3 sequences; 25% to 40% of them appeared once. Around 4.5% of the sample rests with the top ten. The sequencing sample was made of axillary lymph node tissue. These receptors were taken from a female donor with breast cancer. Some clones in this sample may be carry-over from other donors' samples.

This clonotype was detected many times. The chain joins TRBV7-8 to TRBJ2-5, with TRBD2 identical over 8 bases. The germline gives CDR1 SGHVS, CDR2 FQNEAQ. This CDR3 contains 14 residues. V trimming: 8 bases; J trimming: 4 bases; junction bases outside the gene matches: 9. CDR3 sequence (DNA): TGTGCCAGCCACCTCACTAGCGGAGGAGAGACCCAGTACTTC. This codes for CASHLTSGGETQYF.

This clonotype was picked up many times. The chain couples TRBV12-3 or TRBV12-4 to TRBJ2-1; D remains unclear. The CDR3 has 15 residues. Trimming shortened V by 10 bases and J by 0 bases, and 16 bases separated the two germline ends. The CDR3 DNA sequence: TGTGCCACCACCCTCCAGAGATCCTCCTACAATGAGCAGTTCTTC. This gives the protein CATTLQRSSYNEQFF.